Sequencing of this TCR beta chain was carried out in a study of T cells after yellow fever vaccination. The CDR3 has 17 amino acids. Germline V gene data show CDR1 as SGHVS and CDR2 as FQNEAQ. Trimming left V 5 bases short and J 0 bases short, with 19 bases between. Production of TCR cDNA was by 5'RACE template switching, which also added a universal primer site and UMIs. TCRdb re-analysed the 5' RACE reads in MiXCR, keeping a single row per CDR3 protein. The sample carries tens of thousands of distinct CDR3 sequences, around 7% recorded once. This clonotype occurred a few times. This clonotype originated in a man younger than 35 who received the YFV17D yellow fever vaccine. Specimen: CD8+ T cells sorted from PBMCs, collected 9 to 11 days after the first yellow fever vaccination. The chain has TRBV7-8 and TRBJ1-1; D might be TRBD1 (5 bases). The CDR3 DNA reads TGTGCCAGCAGCGTCCCTCTGGGGGAAGCCGTGAACACTGAAGCTTTCTTT. It translates to CASSVPLGEAVNTEAFF.